This T cell receptor (beta chain) is drawn from a study of cytomegalovirus exposure and HLA in healthy donors. Whole-study context: Counted in an early data release were tens of millions of unique TCRs from HLA-typed donors. The study's findings and limits: A reported reduction in N-insertions relative to the roughly 700-donor mean was seen in an Asian-associated ancestry cluster in a later analysis. Several of the most significant clusters appeared, in a later analysis, to be linked to common viral pathogens.

Germline lookup yields CDR1 MDHEN and CDR2 SYDVKM. The CDR3 is 16 amino acids. V shed 3 bases and J 7 bases; nucleotides not matched to a gene: 9. A note on this clone: What it binds is not known.

The PCR employed 60 Vbeta primers together with 13 Jbeta primers. Measured with immunoSEQ multiplex PCR; TCRdb has only the in-frame clones, and not every one. The data show 80,000 or so clones, around 84% seen once. The TCR comes from a man aged 40-49 years in good health and CMV-seronegative. Sequences were obtained from PBMCs. The V and J genes are TRBV28 and TRBJ1-5, with 10 bases that match TRBD1. CDR3 amino acids: CASSFGTGAGWQPQHF. The DNA of the CDR3 is TGTGCCAGCAGTTTCGGGACAGGGGCTGGTTGGCAGCCCCAGCATTTT.